These 13 T cell receptor beta chains originate from one sample sequenced in a study of tumor T cells in aggressive B-cell lymphoma. TCRdb's copy holds only in-frame clones and misses some; the assay was immunoSEQ multiplex PCR. Of 2,000 to 2,500 clones in the sample, 85% to 95% were seen once. Material for sequencing was tumor tissue. These receptor sequences come from an adult with diffuse large B cell lymphoma.

The V gene is TRBV18, the J gene TRBJ1-1, with 9 bases matching TRBD1. This CDR3 has 16 amino acids. J gave up 0 bases and V 3 bases, and 5 bases lay outside the gene matches. The germline V gene encodes CDR1 KGHSH and CDR2 LQKENI. CDR3 in amino acids: CASSPGTGFLNTEAFF. DNA for the CDR3: TGTGCCAGCTCACCCGGGACAGGGTTCCTGAACACTGAAGCTTTCTTT. The complete variable domain, with remaining parts taken from reference TRBV18 and TRBJ1-1, reads NAGVMQNPRHLVRRRGQEARLRCSPMKGHSHVYWYRQLPEEGLKFMVYLQKENIIDESGMPKERFSAEFPKEGPSILRIQQVVRGDSAAYFCASSPGTGFLNTEAFFGQGTRLTVV.

This clone was recorded only once. The genes are TRBV6-5 and TRBJ2-7, with D perhaps TRBD1 (6 bases). The CDR3 spans 13 residues. In germline, CDR1 is MNHEY, CDR2 SVGAGI. Trimming took 6 bases from V and 5 from J, leaving 14 bases between them. CDR3 coding DNA: TGTGCCAGCAGGAGGACAGCCGGTCACGAGCAGTACTTC. This encodes CASRRTAGHEQYF.

The chain carries TRBV30 and TRBJ2-7; no firm D call. V lost 2 bases and J lost 0, with 5 bases in between. Germline V gene lookup returns CDR1 GTSNPN and CDR2 SVGIG (reference sequence). The CDR3 consists of 12 residues. The CDR3 here is CAWSPYSYEQYF. The CDR3 DNA follows: TGTGCCTGGAGTCCGTACTCCTACGAGCAGTACTTC.

The V call is TRBV4-1, the J call TRBJ2-7; maybe TRBD2 (5 bases). Germline V gene lookup returns CDR1 MGHRA and CDR2 YSYEKL. Trimming stripped 0 bases from V and 6 bases from J, with 12 bases between. The CDR3 extends over 14 amino acids. The CDR3 DNA follows: TGCGCCAGCAGCCAAGATGTCCTAGCCAGCGAGCAGTACTTC. Residues: CASSQDVLASEQYF.

The chain is built from TRBV28 and TRBJ2-7; D perhaps matches TRBD1 (6 bases). Germline V lookup: CDR1 MDHEN, CDR2 SYDVKM. The CDR3 extends over 13 amino acids. The V end was cut by 6 bases, the J end by 3 bases, with 12 bases between. Here the CDR3 DNA reads TGTGCCAGCAGCCGGGACACTGGCTACGAGCAGTACTTC. This sequence encodes CASSRDTGYEQYF.

The gene calls are TRBV7-9 and TRBJ2-1, with D possibly being TRBD1 (6 bases). Trimming took 6 bases from V and 3 from J, leaving 15 bases between them. CDR1 and CDR2 (germline): SEHNR, FQNEAQ (reference sequence). This CDR3 has 15 amino acids. The CDR3 coding sequence is TGTGCCAGCAGACCCGACCGGGACAACTACAATGAGCAGTTCTTC. Protein: CASRPDRDNYNEQFF.

The chain uses TRBV27 and TRBJ1-1; TRBD1 agrees at 8 bases. This CDR3 comprises 14 residues. In germline, CDR1 is MNHEY, CDR2 SMNVEV (reference sequence). Trimming at V came to 5 bases and at J to 1 base, leaving 3 bases not matched to a gene. CDR3 protein: CASSPTGANTEAFF. The CDR3 DNA reads as TGTGCCAGCAGTCCGACAGGGGCGAACACTGAAGCTTTCTTT.

The CDR3 reads CASSFTGTDTQYF. The CDR3 nucleotides are TGTGCCAGCAGCTTCACGGGGACAGATACGCAGTATTTT. This sequence joins TRBV6-4 and TRBJ2-3, with D possibly matching TRBD2 (5 bases). Germline CDR1 is MRHNA and CDR2 is SNTAGT. Trimming took 6 bases from V and 3 from J, leaving 10 bases between them. The CDR3 sequence is 13 residues long.

J is TRBJ1-2 and V is TRBV28; 7 bases align to TRBD1. The germline CDR1 and CDR2 sequences are MDHEN and SYDVKM. There are 13 residues in the CDR3. V dropped 7 bases and J dropped 4; count of bases not matched to a gene: 6. For the CDR3, the DNA is TGTGCCAGCAACGGGGACAGTCTCTATGGCTACACCTTC. It is translated as CASNGDSLYGYTF.

J is TRBJ1-1 and V is TRBV21-1; TRBD1, the table's D call, was not compared with the DNA. TRBV21-1 is a listed pseudogene. The CDR3 spans 15 residues. The DNA for the CDR3 is TGTGCCAGCAGCAAAGAGGGGGACACCTTTACTGAAGCTTTCTTT. Amino acids: CASSKEGDTFTEAFF.

The chain uses TRBV6-1 and TRBJ1-1; D perhaps matches TRBD1 (5 bases). Trimming removed 7 bases from V and 0 bases from J, with 9 bases in between. The length of the CDR3 is 13 residues. Germline-derived CDR1 and CDR2 are MNHNS and SASEGT. CDR3 sequence reads: CASKTVMNTEAFF. CDR3 sequence (DNA): TGTGCCAGCAAGACAGTTATGAACACTGAAGCTTTCTTT.

The CDR3 spells CASSVVGGELFF. DNA for the CDR3: TGTGCCAGCAGCGTAGTCGGCGGGGAGCTGTTTTTT. The chain links TRBV9 to TRBJ2-2; no definite D call. CDR1 and CDR2 from the germline V gene are SGDLS and YYNGEE. The V and J ends lost 0 bases and 7 bases respectively, with 4 bases between them. The CDR3 covers 12 residues.

The chain combines TRBV13 with TRBJ2-7; 11 bases agree with TRBD2. There are 16 residues in the CDR3. CDR1 is PRHDT and CDR2 is FYEKMQ in the germline V gene (reference sequence). The V and J ends lost 5 bases and 2 bases, in that order; junction bases with no gene match: 8. This chain's CDR3 is CASSPISSGGTYEQYF. CDR3 nucleotides: TGTGCCAGCAGCCCTATATCTAGCGGGGGGACCTACGAGCAGTACTTC. Full variable domain (missing parts from reference TRBV13 and TRBJ2-7): AAGVIQSPRHLIKEKRETATLKCYPIPRHDTVYWYQQGPGQDPQFLISFYEKMQSDKGSIPDRFSAQQFSDYHSELNMSSLELGDSALYFCASSPISSGGTYEQYFGPGTRLTVT.